A single sample is the source of the 15 T cell receptor beta chains below, sequenced in a study of T cells in Graves' hyperthyroidism and ophthalmopathy. RNA transcripts provided the source from which TCR beta CDR3 regions were amplified. Carried out on the TCR CDR3, a first-round RT-PCR used the HTBI primer set. TCRdb re-analysed the multiplex PCR reads in MiXCR, keeping a single row per CDR3 protein. Seen here are 450,000 to 700,000 distinct CDR3 sequences, about 45% observed once, and the top ten hold around 20%. The sample taken for sequencing was peripheral blood or thyroid tissue (not recorded which). The receptors here all came from an adult woman with Graves' disease, either hyperthyroidism or ophthalmopathy (not recorded which).

The chain employs TRBV13 and TRBJ1-2, with unresolved D. Germline V gene data show CDR1 as PRHDT and CDR2 as FYEKMQ (reference sequence). V lost 0 bases, J lost 3 bases, and 11 bases lay in between. This CDR3 has 15 amino acids. CDR3 region: CASSLGFGVHYGYTF. The CDR3 DNA is TGTGCCAGCAGCTTAGGTTTTGGGGTGCACTATGGCTACACCTTC.

The chain couples TRBV29-1 to TRBJ1-6; 11 bases match TRBD1. The CDR3 runs to 15 residues. The germline gives CDR1 SQVTM, CDR2 ANQGSEA. V lost 6 bases, J lost 8 bases, and 9 bases stayed unmatched. The DNA of the CDR3 is TGCAGCGTGGCCGGGACAGGGGGTTCGGATTCACCCCTCCACTTT. Translated: CSVAGTGGSDSPLHF.

The CDR3, as DNA: TGCAGTGCTACGCCTTCTAGGCATGAGCAGTACTTC. This sequence encodes CSATPSRHEQYF. The rearrangement uses TRBV20-1 and TRBJ2-7; D is unclear. V lost 4 bases, J lost 7 bases, and 14 bases lay in between. CDR1 and CDR2 from the germline V gene are DFQATT and SNEGSKA (reference sequence). The CDR3 runs 12 residues.

In this sample, this clonotype turned up a few times. V is TRBV28 and J is TRBJ1-5; D remains unclear. Trimming shortened V by 3 bases and J by 6 bases, and 15 bases separated the two germline ends. This CDR3 contains 15 residues. CDR1 and CDR2 (germline): MDHEN, SYDVKM. The CDR3 nucleotides are TGTGCCAGCAGTTTGGGTCTGTCCCCAGTTCAGCCCCAGCATTTT. Protein product: CASSLGLSPVQPQHF.

This clonotype showed up just a few times. V usage is TRBV2 and J usage is TRBJ1-2; D is unclear. Germline loops: CDR1 SNHLY, CDR2 FYNNEI. CDR3 length: 12 amino acids. Trimming removed 7 bases at V and 4 bases at J, with 10 bases between. CDR3 sequence (DNA): TGTGCCAGCAAGATACAAGGCTATGGCTACACCTTC. It codes for CASKIQGYGYTF.

In this sample, this clonotype turned up a few times. The chain carries TRBV10-3 and TRBJ2-7, with TRBD1 matching over 10 bases. The germline CDR1 and CDR2 sequences are ENHRY and SYGVKD. With 3 bases clipped from V and 12 bases from J, the junction kept 8 bases outside the gene matches. The CDR3 contains 13 residues. CDR3 loop: CAISDRDRGPGYF. CDR3 nucleotide sequence: TGTGCCATCAGTGATAGGGACAGGGGTCCGGGGTACTTC.

This chain connects TRBV29-1 to TRBJ1-1; 8 bases fit TRBD1. Germline V CDR1 and CDR2: SQVTM, ANQGSEA. V trimming: 6 bases; J trimming: 6 bases; junction bases outside the gene matches: 6. The CDR3 is 12 amino acids. CDR3: CSVRTGLAEAFF. The CDR3, as DNA: TGCAGCGTCAGGACAGGGCTGGCTGAAGCTTTCTTT.

This clonotype was recorded a few times. CDR3 residues: CASRQGSGELFF. The CDR3 coding sequence is TGTGCCAGCAGGCAGGGGTCCGGGGAGCTGTTTTTT. This sequence joins TRBV2 and TRBJ2-2, with a weak D call TRBD1 (6 bases). V lost 6 bases and J lost 6, with 8 bases in between. Germline V gene lookup returns CDR1 SNHLY and CDR2 FYNNEI. The CDR3 extends over 12 amino acids. Supplemented by reference TRBV2 and TRBJ2-2, the full variable domain reads EPEVTQTPSHQVTQMGQEVILRCVPISNHLYFYWYRQILGQKVEFLVSFYNNEISEKSEIFDDQFSVERPDGSNFTLKIRSTKLEDSAMYFCASRQGSGELFFGEGSRLTVL.

This clonotype was seen many times. The V gene is TRBV2, the J gene TRBJ1-2, with TRBD1 matching over 8 bases. Germline values: CDR1 SNHLY, CDR2 FYNNEI. The CDR3 runs 13 residues. V was clipped by 7 bases and J by 8 bases; unmatched bases: 9. The CDR3 DNA reads TGTGCCAGCAAGCTGGACAGGGAATACGGCTACACCTTC. Translation gives CASKLDREYGYTF.

The V gene is TRBV3-1, the J gene TRBJ1-2; D possibly corresponds to TRBD1 (5 bases). Germline assignment: CDR1 LGHDT and CDR2 YNNKEL (reference sequence). This CDR3 is built from 16 residues. V gave up 4 bases and J gave up 4 bases, with 19 bases separating them. The CDR3 is CASSRDSGPGAYGYTF. CDR3 nucleotide sequence: TGTGCCAGCAGCCGCGATTCTGGACCCGGGGCCTATGGCTACACCTTC.

V and J are TRBV7-2 and TRBJ2-5; D might be TRBD2 (6 bases). Germline-derived CDR1 and CDR2 are SGHTA and FQGNSA. V was cut by 0 bases and J by 0 bases, with 8 bases left in between. The CDR3 is 15 amino acids. The CDR3 sequence: CASSLAGSNQETQYF. In DNA, the CDR3 is TGTGCCAGCAGCTTAGCCGGGAGTAACCAAGAGACCCAGTACTTC.

This clonotype was found once. J is TRBJ1-5 and V is TRBV2, with 8 nucleotides matching TRBD1. Unmatched junction bases numbered 6, after V lost 4 bases and J lost 7 bases. This CDR3 is 14 amino acids long. Germline CDR1 and CDR2: SNHLY and FYNNEI. CDR3 sequence: CASSAAGGQQPQHF. CDR3 bases: TGTGCCAGCAGTGCGGCAGGGGGCCAGCAGCCCCAGCATTTT.

This clonotype was picked up many times. The chain combines TRBV13 with TRBJ1-1; D gene ambiguous. The CDR3 contains 13 residues. The germline V gene has CDR1 PRHDT and CDR2 FYEKMQ (reference sequence). Trimming stripped 5 bases from V and 9 bases from J, with 16 bases between. CDR3 DNA sequence: TGTGCCAGCAGCCGCGGCACAGACGTTCAAGCTTTCTTT. It specifies CASSRGTDVQAFF.

This clonotype has just a few counts. CDR3 residues: CAISESQGRTEAFF. CDR3 DNA sequence: TGTGCCATCAGTGAGTCGCAGGGGCGCACTGAAGCTTTCTTT. This chain connects TRBV10-3 to TRBJ1-1, with a possible D match to TRBD1 (6 bases). This CDR3 is 14 amino acids long. Deletions cut 0 bases from V and 4 bases from J, with 9 bases between. Germline loops: CDR1 ENHRY, CDR2 SYGVKD.

Ten or more counts support this clonotype. The gene calls are TRBV5-4 and TRBJ1-5, with 8 bases aligning to TRBD1. Trimming at V came to 5 bases and at J to 2 bases, leaving 6 bases not matched to a gene. This CDR3 is 15 amino acids long. CDR1 is SGHNT, CDR2 YYREEE, per germline (reference sequence). The CDR3: CASRQDRARNQPQHF. Here the CDR3 DNA reads TGTGCCAGCAGACAGGACAGGGCGCGCAATCAGCCCCAGCATTTT.